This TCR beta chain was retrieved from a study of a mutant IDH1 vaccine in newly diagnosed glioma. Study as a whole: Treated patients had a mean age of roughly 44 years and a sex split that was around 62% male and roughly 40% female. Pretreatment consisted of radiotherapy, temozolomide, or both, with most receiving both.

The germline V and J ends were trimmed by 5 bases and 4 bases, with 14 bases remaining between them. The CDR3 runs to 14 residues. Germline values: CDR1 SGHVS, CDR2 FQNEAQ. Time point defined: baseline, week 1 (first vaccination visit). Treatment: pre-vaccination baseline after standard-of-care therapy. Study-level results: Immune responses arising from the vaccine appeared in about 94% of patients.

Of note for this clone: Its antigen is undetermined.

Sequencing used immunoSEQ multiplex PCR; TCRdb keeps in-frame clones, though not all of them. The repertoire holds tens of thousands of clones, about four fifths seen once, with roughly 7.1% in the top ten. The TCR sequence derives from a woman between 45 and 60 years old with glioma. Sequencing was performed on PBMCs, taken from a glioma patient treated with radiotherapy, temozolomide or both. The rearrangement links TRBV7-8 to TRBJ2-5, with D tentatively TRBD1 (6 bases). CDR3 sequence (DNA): TGTGCCAGCAGCCCTCTGGGGGCGATAGAGACCCAGTACTTC. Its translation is CASSPLGAIETQYF.